Listed here are 13 T cell receptor beta chains from one sample, sequenced in a study of blood T cells in healthy people across ages. Then a second PCR, running roughly 7 to 11 cycles, was carried out with a sample-barcoded 5' primer and a J-beta primer mix. TCRdb analysed the 5' RACE reads with MiXCR anew, one entry per CDR3 protein. The sample includes 950,000 to 1,200,000 distinct CDR3 sequences, approximately 38% of them seen just once. Sequencing input: blood. These receptors all come from a man in his late teens or twenties in good health.

J is TRBJ2-2 and V is TRBV5-1; 7 positions agree with TRBD2. This CDR3 is built from 15 residues. V was pared by 2 bases and J by 3 bases, with 4 bases of the junction left unmatched. Per the germline V gene, CDR1 is SGHRS and CDR2 is YFSETQ. CDR3 DNA: TGCGCCAGCAGCTTCCGCGGGGGACACACCGGGGAGCTGTTTTTT. Translation: CASSFRGGHTGELFF.

This chain joins TRBV29-1 and TRBJ1-1; 8 nucleotides line up with TRBD1. V shed 6 bases and J 5 bases; nucleotides not matched to a gene: 11. The CDR3 is made up of 14 amino acids. Germline V lookup: CDR1 SQVTM, CDR2 ANQGSEA. CDR3 bases: TGCAGCGTGGACTCAGGGGGCGAGGGGACTGAAGCTTTCTTT. Amino acid sequence: CSVDSGGEGTEAFF.

The J gene is TRBJ1-4, the V gene TRBV10-3; maybe TRBD1 (6 bases). From germline, CDR1 is ENHRY and CDR2 SYGVKD. CDR3 length: 15 amino acids. The V end lost 10 bases, the J end lost 6 bases, and 21 bases lay between the germline ends. Written as DNA, the CDR3 is TGTGCCACCTACCCGGGGGCAGGGCTTGATGAAAAACTGTTTTTT. As protein: CATYPGAGLDEKLFF.

This clonotype was observed a handful of times. The chain combines TRBV20-1 with TRBJ1-2; weak D call: TRBD1 (6 bases). The CDR3 extends over 12 amino acids. V dropped 3 bases and J dropped 8 bases, with 13 bases sitting between them. Germline CDR1 DFQATT, CDR2 SNEGSKA (reference sequence). The CDR3 loop reads CSASLGGAGYTF. The CDR3 bases are TGCAGTGCTAGTCTAGGGGGGGCGGGCTACACCTTC.

This clonotype was observed a few times. This chain connects TRBV5-1 to TRBJ2-2; maybe TRBD1 (5 bases). V lost 0 bases to trimming and J lost 0 bases, with 12 bases between them. Germline V gene data show CDR1 as SGHRS and CDR2 as YFSETQ. This CDR3 has 17 residues. The CDR3 DNA reads as TGCGCCAGCAGCTTGGCCGGCCCAGGGACGAACACCGGGGAGCTGTTTTTT. Translating it yields CASSLAGPGTNTGELFF.

This chain links TRBV3-1 with TRBJ2-5; 14 bases line up with TRBD2. The V segment lost 0 bases and the J segment 11 bases; nucleotides outside the gene matches: 5. Germline V CDR1 and CDR2: LGHDT, YNNKEL (reference sequence). The CDR3 has 15 amino acids. CDR3 sequence reads: CASSQETSGGDEQYF. Written as DNA, the CDR3 is TGTGCCAGCAGCCAAGAGACTAGCGGGGGGGATGAGCAGTACTTC.

The V and J genes are TRBV12-3 or TRBV12-4 and TRBJ2-3; 7 bases agree with TRBD1. Trimming cost V 5 bases and J 3 bases; bases outside gene matches: 8. The CDR3 contains 15 residues. The CDR3 spells CASSRRQGPTDTQYF. Here the CDR3 DNA reads TGTGCCAGCAGTCGGCGACAGGGTCCAACAGATACGCAGTATTTT.

The chain employs TRBV5-1 and TRBJ2-5; 7 positions agree with TRBD2. The CDR3 loop spans 16 amino acids. V lost 2 bases and J lost 2; bases outside the gene matches: 9. Germline V gene data show CDR1 as SGHRS and CDR2 as YFSETQ. This CDR3 is CASSFGPAGPQETQYF. DNA of the CDR3: TGCGCCAGCAGCTTTGGTCCAGCGGGGCCGCAAGAGACCCAGTACTTC.

There are many counts of this clonotype. The V and J genes are TRBV6-6 and TRBJ2-3, with 9 bases lining up with TRBD1. The CDR3 runs 13 residues. J was trimmed by 4 bases and V by 4 bases; bases with no gene match: 0. Germline V gives CDR1 MNHNY, CDR2 SVGAGI (reference sequence). The CDR3 DNA reads TGTGCCAGCAGTTGGACAGGGGCAGATACGCAGTATTTT. As protein: CASSWTGADTQYF.

Remarks on this clonotype: Compared with germline, one end of the junction differs, possibly owing to a read error. The V and J genes are TRBV6-1 and TRBJ2-5, with D tentatively TRBD1 (5 bases). This CDR3 region has 12 residues. CDR1 is MNHNS, CDR2 SASEGT, per germline. CDR3 in amino acids: CASMRQLETQYF. For the CDR3, the DNA is TGTGCCAGCATGAGACAGCTAGAGACTCAGTACTTC.

The rearrangement links TRBV15 to TRBJ2-2; D unclear. CDR1 is LNHNV, CDR2 YYDKDF, per germline (reference sequence). Trimming removed 1 base at V and 1 base at J, with 10 bases between. There are 16 residues in the CDR3. The CDR3 spells CATSRVISENTGELFF. Written as DNA, the CDR3 is TGTGCCACCAGCAGAGTCATCAGCGAGAACACCGGGGAGCTGTTTTTT.

This clonotype was seen only a few times. The chain joins TRBV7-9 to TRBJ1-6, with D unresolved. The CDR3 runs 13 residues. The germline V gene has CDR1 SEHNR and CDR2 FQNEAQ (reference sequence). Trimming left V 1 base short and J 6 bases short, with 4 bases between. CDR3 protein: CASSLGLNSPLHF. CDR3 DNA: TGTGCCAGCAGCTTAGGGCTTAATTCACCCCTCCACTTT.

CDR3 sequence (DNA): TGTGCCAGCAGTCCCGATTCCCGGGCCCAGCATTTT. Translating gives CASSPDSRAQHF. The chain joins TRBV6-2 or TRBV6-3 to TRBJ1-5; D remains ambiguous. Germline assignment: CDR1 MNHEY and CDR2 SVGEGT. CDR3 length: 12 residues. The V end was cut by 5 bases, the J end by 11 bases, with 13 bases between.